What follows is one T cell receptor (beta chain) and its context. This specimen belongs to a study of preoperative IRX-2 immunotherapy in early breast cancer. The assay was immunoSEQ multiplex PCR, and TCRdb's table has in-frame clones only and misses some. The sample comprises more than 50,000 clones, approximately 94% of which are singletons, and under 2% rests with the top ten. The germline CDR1 and CDR2 sequences are MDHEN and SYDVKM. V shed 6 bases and J 3 bases; nucleotides not matched to a gene: 11. The CDR3 runs 17 residues. As to treatment: preoperative locoregional IRX-2 cytokine immunotherapy. Preoperative locoregional IRX-2 cytokine immunotherapy was tested in the phase Ib source study.

This receptor was obtained from a human donor with breast cancer. Sample collection was performed from a patient treated with IRX-2 immunotherapy. The chain carries TRBV28 and TRBJ1-6, with 7 bases that match TRBD1. CDR3: CASREERGQYYNSPLHF. CDR3 nucleotide sequence: TGTGCCAGCAGAGAGGAGCGGGGACAGTACTATAATTCACCCCTCCACTTT.